This T cell receptor (beta chain) is drawn from a study of patients and donors after allogeneic stem cell transplantation. MiXCR, run by TCRdb on the RT-PCR reads, gives a single entry per CDR3 protein. The sample lists approximately 430,000 distinct CDR3 sequences; roughly 17% were seen once. The ends were cut back, 4 bases at V and 1 base at J, with 16 bases in the middle. Per the germline V gene, CDR1 is LGHDT and CDR2 is YNNKEL (reference sequence). The CDR3 has 16 amino acids. This rearrangement joins TRBV3-1 to TRBJ1-1, with a tentative D call TRBD1 (5 bases). The receptor was derived from a human donor who was either an allogeneic HSCT recipient or a stem cell or donor lymphocyte infusion donor (not recorded which). It is not recorded whose cells these are; they may come from a transplant donor. Sequences were obtained from blood, either unsorted or a sorted T cell fraction (not recorded which). This chain's CDR3 is CASSLQSGGRNTEAFF. CDR3 coding DNA: TGTGCCAGCAGCCTCCAAAGCGGGGGGAGGAACACTGAAGCTTTCTTT.